Presented here are 26 T cell receptor beta chains from one specimen sequenced in a study of T-cell reconstitution after alpha-beta-depleted transplantation in children. Using unique molecular identifiers, the investigators prepared the TCRbeta library. TCRdb redid the calling of the PCR reads with MiXCR, one entry per CDR3 protein. The sample lists approximately 200,000 distinct CDR3 sequences; 5% to 7.5% were seen once. The specimen was PBMCs, collected before TCRalphabeta/CD19-depleted stem cell transplant. The receptors come from a girl under three years old with combined immunodeficiency, due to receive a stem cell transplant.

This clonotype was found many times. This chain links TRBV4-1 with TRBJ2-5; 10 bases are a match to TRBD2. Unmatched junction bases numbered 2, after V lost 3 bases and J lost 4 bases. This CDR3 has 14 amino acids. CDR1 and CDR2 (germline): MGHRA, YSYEKL. The CDR3 loop is CASSHPSGGETQYF. DNA for the CDR3: TGCGCCAGCAGCCACCCTAGCGGGGGAGAGACCCAGTACTTC.

This clonotype has ten or more counts. The V call is TRBV7-2, the J call TRBJ2-7; tentatively, D is TRBD1 (6 bases). V gave up 5 bases and J gave up 4 bases, with 18 bases separating them. Germline CDR1 SGHTA, CDR2 FQGNSA. The CDR3 is 15 amino acids. This chain's CDR3 is CASSARRATGYEQYF. DNA of the CDR3: TGTGCCAGCAGCGCTAGGCGGGCAACAGGGTACGAGCAGTACTTC.

This clonotype was seen more than once but under ten times. This chain connects TRBV4-2 to TRBJ2-2; 10 bases are a match to TRBD1. The CDR3 consists of 17 residues. Looked up from germline, CDR1 is LGHNA and CDR2 is YNFKEQ. J gave up 5 bases and V 5 bases, and 11 bases lay outside the gene matches. The CDR3 coding sequence is TGTGCCAGCAGCGACCAAGGCTGGACAGGGGGAACCGGGGAGCTGTTTTTT. As protein: CASSDQGWTGGTGELFF.

This clonotype was seen at least ten times. V and J are TRBV5-1 and TRBJ2-1; 14 nucleotides line up with TRBD2. The CDR3 is 18 amino acids. V gave up 1 base and J gave up 0 bases; unmatched junction bases: 3. CDR1 is SGHRS, CDR2 YFSETQ, per germline. CDR3 amino acids: CASSLRTSGGYSYNEQFF. The CDR3 nucleotides read TGCGCCAGCAGCTTGCGGACTAGCGGGGGGTACTCCTACAATGAGCAGTTCTTC. The full variable domain, its missing parts supplied by reference TRBV5-1 and TRBJ2-1, is KAGVTQTPRYLIKTRGQQVTLSCSPISGHRSVSWYQQTPGQGLQFLFEYFSETQRNKGNFPGRFSGRQFSNSRSEMNVSTLELGDSALYLCASSLRTSGGYSYNEQFFGPGTRLTVL.

This clonotype was counted many times. In nucleotides, the CDR3 is TGCAGCGTTGATGTGGGAGTGGGGGAGCTGTTTTTT. Amino acids: CSVDVGVGELFF. This chain uses TRBV29-1 with TRBJ2-2; a possible D gene is TRBD2 (5 bases). The length of the CDR3 is 12 residues. Trimming took 3 bases from V and 8 from J, leaving 10 bases between them. The germline gives CDR1 SQVTM, CDR2 ANQGSEA.

Ten or more counts support this clonotype. This chain links TRBV4-3 with TRBJ2-1; D is possibly TRBD1 or TRBD2 (5 bases each). The CDR3 runs 15 residues. The V gene lost 0 bases and the J gene lost 7 bases, with 13 bases spanning the gap. The germline gives CDR1 LGHNA, CDR2 YSLEER. CDR3 amino acids: CASSQDWSGGNEQFF. The CDR3 DNA sequence: TGCGCCAGCAGCCAAGACTGGAGTGGGGGAAATGAGCAGTTCTTC.

This clonotype was seen at least ten times. The chain uses TRBV25-1 and TRBJ1-2, with 8 bases identical to TRBD1. There are 14 residues in the CDR3. Germline V gene data show CDR1 as MGHDK and CDR2 as SYGVNS. V was pared by 6 bases and J by 6 bases, with 9 bases of the junction left unmatched. The CDR3 nucleotides are TGTGCCAGCAGCGGACAGGGAGGATTCAATGGCTACACCTTC. The encoded protein is CASSGQGGFNGYTF.

This clonotype has at least ten counts. CDR3 sequence reads: CASNPGLAGGLDTGELFF. CDR3 in DNA: TGTGCCAGCAACCCGGGACTAGCGGGAGGATTGGACACCGGGGAGCTGTTTTTT. The genes are TRBV12-3 or TRBV12-4 and TRBJ2-2, with 15 bases lining up with TRBD2. After removal of 7 bases from V and 3 bases from J, the junction contained 9 bases not matched to a gene. The CDR3 is 18 amino acids.

This clonotype has ten or more counts. V is TRBV29-1 and J is TRBJ2-7; D might be TRBD2 (6 bases). Germline V CDR1 and CDR2: SQVTM, ANQGSEA. The length of the CDR3 is 15 residues. V was pared by 5 bases and J by 0 bases, with 17 bases between. Here the CDR3 DNA reads TGCAGCGTTAATACCGGGACTTCCAGCTCCTACGAGCAGTACTTC. Amino acid sequence: CSVNTGTSSSYEQYF.

This clonotype was observed many times. The chain links TRBV28 to TRBJ2-5, with 7 bases fitting TRBD2. Germline V gene lookup returns CDR1 MDHEN and CDR2 SYDVKM. Unmatched junction bases numbered 9, after V lost 0 bases and J lost 5 bases. The CDR3 spans 16 residues. The CDR3 loop is CASSLWVFGGSETQYF. CDR3 bases: TGTGCCAGCAGTTTATGGGTTTTCGGCGGGAGTGAGACCCAGTACTTC.

This clonotype was detected ten times or more. The rearrangement uses TRBV28 and TRBJ1-5, with D hard to call. In germline, CDR1 is MDHEN, CDR2 SYDVKM. The CDR3 covers 14 residues. The V end lost 6 bases, the J end lost 1 base, and 10 bases lay between the germline ends. CDR3 DNA: TGTGCCAGCAGACGGGATCTCAGCAATCAGCCCCAGCATTTT. Residues: CASRRDLSNQPQHF.

Concerning this clonotype itself: This sequence may be a read error, since a much larger clone differs from it by one base. The V call is TRBV29-1, the J call TRBJ1-2; possibly TRBD1 for D (6 bases). V shed 2 bases and J shed 4 bases, with 20 bases lying between them. Germline-derived CDR1 and CDR2 are SQVTM and ANQGSEA. The CDR3 covers 16 residues. The DNA for the CDR3 is TGCAGCGTTGAAAGGACATGTTATAAAGGGGGCTATGGCTACACCTTC. Amino acid sequence: CSVERTCYKGGYGYTF.

This clonotype was recorded many times. The V and J genes are TRBV29-1 and TRBJ1-2; the D is unclear. Germline V gives CDR1 SQVTM, CDR2 ANQGSEA. The CDR3 runs 14 residues. V was trimmed by 6 bases and J by 3 bases, leaving 17 bases between them. CDR3 protein: CSVPLSGEDYGYTF. CDR3 nucleotide sequence: TGCAGCGTACCCCTCTCGGGAGAAGACTATGGCTACACCTTC. The full variable domain, completed using reference TRBV29-1 and TRBJ1-2, is SAVISQKPSRDICQRGTSLTIQCQVDSQVTMMFWYRQQPGQSLTLIATANQGSEATYESGFVIDKFPISRPNLTFSTLTVSNMSPEDSSIYLCSVPLSGEDYGYTFGSGTRLTVV.

The V and J genes are TRBV29-1 and TRBJ2-1; possibly TRBD2 for D (7 bases). This CDR3 has 17 residues. V dropped 0 bases and J dropped 7 bases, with 22 bases sitting between them. From germline, CDR1 is SQVTM and CDR2 ANQGSEA. Written as DNA, the CDR3 is TGCAGCGTTGAAGAATCTCTTCGGCGGGAGAGGGGGAATGAGCAGTTCTTC. Protein product: CSVEESLRRERGNEQFF.

There are a few counts of this clonotype. This chain joins TRBV7-2 and TRBJ2-5, with 9 bases identical to TRBD1. CDR3 length: 15 residues. The V segment lost 5 bases and the J segment 5 bases; nucleotides outside the gene matches: 9. The germline gives CDR1 SGHTA, CDR2 FQGNSA. For the CDR3, the DNA is TGTGCCAGCAGCCTGGGGGACAGGGTGGAGGAGACCCAGTACTTC. It translates to CASSLGDRVEETQYF.

This clonotype was picked up many times. V usage is TRBV11-2 and J usage is TRBJ2-7; D uncertain. The V end lost 3 bases, the J end lost 0 bases, and 12 bases lay between the germline ends. There are 15 residues in the CDR3. The V gene's germline CDR1 is SGHAT and CDR2 FQNNGV. CDR3 DNA: TGTGCCAGCAGCTTGTCGACGGAGAGCTCCTACGAGCAGTACTTC. Encoded protein: CASSLSTESSYEQYF.

This clonotype was seen ten or more times. The chain couples TRBV11-1 to TRBJ2-1; D gene uncertain. The germline V gene has CDR1 SGHAT and CDR2 FQDESV (reference sequence). V lost 5 bases to trimming and J lost 8 bases, with 10 bases between them. The CDR3 runs to 12 residues. The CDR3 DNA follows: TGTGCCAGCAGCCTCAGATCCGATGAGCAGTTCTTC. Translating it yields CASSLRSDEQFF.

This clonotype was seen repeatedly, ten times or more. This chain links TRBV29-1 with TRBJ2-7; D might be TRBD2 (5 bases). With 4 bases removed from V and 2 bases from J, the gap between germline ends came to 12 bases. In germline, CDR1 is SQVTM, CDR2 ANQGSEA. This CDR3 has 13 residues. The CDR3 is CSVGSRDPYEQYF. The CDR3 coding sequence is TGCAGCGTTGGCTCACGGGATCCCTACGAGCAGTACTTC.

This clonotype rates as medium-sized. The rearrangement uses TRBV29-1 and TRBJ2-7; a possible D gene is TRBD2 (6 bases). The CDR3 spans 11 residues. Trimming took 6 bases from V and 0 from J, leaving 6 bases between them. Germline loops: CDR1 SQVTM, CDR2 ANQGSEA. CDR3 in amino acids: CSVGGSYEQYF. The CDR3 coding sequence is TGCAGCGTGGGGGGCTCCTACGAGCAGTACTTC.

This clonotype was picked up a small number of times. The CDR3 DNA is TGTGCCAGCAGCTCATCAGGGGGCGGTAATTCACCCCTCCACTTT. The encoded protein is CASSSSGGGNSPLHF. The rearrangement joins TRBV7-2 to TRBJ1-6; TRBD1 agrees at 8 bases. The CDR3 contains 15 residues. Germline V gene data show CDR1 as SGHTA and CDR2 as FQGNSA. Unmatched junction bases numbered 5, after V lost 4 bases and J lost 6 bases.

Turning to this clonotype: A much larger clone is a single base away; this may be a read error. The chain employs TRBV4-2 and TRBJ2-7; D not resolved. The CDR3 has 14 residues. Looked up from germline, CDR1 is LGHNA and CDR2 is YNFKEQ. The CDR3 is CANSQPSLGYEQYF. CDR3 DNA: TGTGCCAACAGCCAACCCTCGTTAGGATACGAGCAGTACTTC.

In this sample, this clonotype turned up many times. The chain's CDR3 is CASSSFQAVRVNGELFF. CDR3 bases: TGTGCCAGCAGTTCTTTTCAGGCAGTGAGGGTTAACGGGGAGCTGTTTTTT. The rearrangement joins TRBV6-5 to TRBJ2-2, with D possibly being TRBD2 (5 bases). The CDR3 sequence is 17 residues long. V lost 4 bases to trimming and J lost 7 bases, with 22 bases between them. CDR1 MNHEY and CDR2 SVGAGI come from the germline V gene.

In this sample, this clonotype turned up many times. This chain links TRBV29-1 with TRBJ1-2; D is unclear. This CDR3 comprises 11 residues. Germline CDR1 reads SQVTM; CDR2 reads ANQGSEA. The ends were cut back, 4 bases at V and 4 bases at J, with 7 bases in the middle. For the CDR3, the DNA is TGCAGCGTTGGGTTCTTCTATGGCTACACCTTC. Amino acids: CSVGFFYGYTF.

This clonotype turned up a few times. The J gene is TRBJ2-6, the V gene TRBV18; perhaps TRBD1 as D (6 bases). This CDR3 spans 17 amino acids. Germline V gene data show CDR1 as KGHSH and CDR2 as LQKENI. V was shortened by 3 bases and J by 4 bases, with 16 bases between the two germline ends. The CDR3 nucleotides read TGTGCCAGCTCACCCCTTACGTACAGGGCCGGGGCCAACGTCCTGACTTTC. Protein: CASSPLTYRAGANVLTF.

Many counts were recorded for this clonotype. The chain employs TRBV11-2 and TRBJ2-1; 9 nucleotides line up with TRBD2. V was clipped by 5 bases and J by 8 bases; unmatched bases: 13. Germline V gives CDR1 SGHAT, CDR2 FQNNGV. This CDR3 is 16 amino acids long. The CDR3 region has the DNA TGTGCCAGCAGCCGTCAGGGGTGGGTAGCGGGAGATGAGCAGTTCTTC. Translating it yields CASSRQGWVAGDEQFF.

This clonotype appeared many times. The V gene is TRBV12-3 or TRBV12-4, the J gene TRBJ2-7; D is uncertain. The CDR3 totals 12 residues. Trimming took 3 bases from V and 3 from J, leaving 6 bases between them. The chain's CDR3 is CASSFGNYEQYF. CDR3 DNA: TGTGCCAGCAGTTTTGGTAACTACGAGCAGTACTTC.